Following are 8 T cell receptor beta chains from one sample sequenced in a study of blood T cells in healthy people across ages. PCR was performed a second time for about 7 to 11 cycles using a sample-barcoded 5' primer and a J-beta primer mix. TCRdb processed the 5' RACE reads anew with MiXCR; each CDR3 protein has one entry. The sample contains about 800,000 distinct CDR3 sequences, approximately 25% of which appear only once. These data were also reused for a study on T cells of mothers and their children.

What was sequenced was blood. These receptors were obtained from a boy younger than 18 in good health.

This clonotype was seen only a few times. The genes are TRBV6-2 or TRBV6-3 and TRBJ2-7; 7 bases are shared with TRBD1. CDR1 and CDR2 (germline): MNHEY, SVGEGT. CDR3 length: 14 residues. J gave up 5 bases and V 7 bases, and 11 bases lay outside the gene matches. CDR3 nucleotides: TGTGCCAGCAATTCCCTGGGGACAGTGAACGAGCAGTACTTC. As protein: CASNSLGTVNEQYF.

This clonotype was seen once. One end of the junction varies from germline; a read error may be responsible. This rearrangement joins TRBV7-9 to TRBJ2-3, with 9 positions matching TRBD2. The CDR3 contains 13 residues. The germline gives CDR1 SEHNR, CDR2 FQNEAQ (reference sequence). Written as DNA, the CDR3 is TGTGCCAGCGGGATAGCGGGAGAGGAGACCCAGTACTTT. The encoded protein is CASGIAGEETQYF.

This clonotype was observed a few times. J is TRBJ2-1 and V is TRBV29-1; D may be TRBD2 (6 bases). With 6 bases removed from V and 0 bases from J, the gap between germline ends came to 12 bases. This CDR3 has 14 amino acids. Germline CDR1 SQVTM, CDR2 ANQGSEA. The CDR3 region is CSVGGFPSYNEQFF. The CDR3 region has the DNA TGCAGCGTGGGAGGCTTCCCCTCCTACAATGAGCAGTTCTTC.

The table lists this clonotype with a few counts. The chain couples TRBV7-6 to TRBJ2-2, with 12 bases fitting TRBD2. This CDR3 spans 23 amino acids. After removal of 5 bases from V and 0 bases from J, the junction contained 22 bases not matched to a gene. In germline, CDR1 is SGHVS, CDR2 FNYEAQ. In nucleotides, the CDR3 is TGTGCCAGCAGCCTAACGATCCGGACTAGCGGGGATACTGCAAAGTCGAACACCGGGGAGCTGTTTTTT. Translating gives CASSLTIRTSGDTAKSNTGELFF.

This clonotype came up a few times. The chain links TRBV29-1 to TRBJ2-5, with a tentative D call TRBD2 (6 bases). The end of the DNA aligns better with TRBJ2-1, so the J call may be wrong. Germline V gene data show CDR1 as SQVTM and CDR2 as ANQGSEA. The CDR3 spans 13 residues. DNA for the CDR3: TGCAGCGTCCCTGGATTAGCGGACAATGAGCAGTTCTTC. Its protein is CSVPGLADNEQFF.

The chain recombines TRBV7-9 with TRBJ2-5; a weak D match, TRBD2 (6 bases). The CDR3 covers 14 residues. Trimming removed 5 bases at V and 0 bases at J, with 10 bases between. The germline V gene encodes CDR1 SEHNR and CDR2 FQNEAQ (reference sequence). CDR3 bases: TGTGCCAGCAGCCCCCGGGAGTACCAAGAGACCCAGTACTTC. Translation: CASSPREYQETQYF.

The genes are TRBV9 and TRBJ2-5; TRBD2 agrees at 8 bases. Near its end, the DNA agrees better with TRBJ2-1, so the J call may be wrong. Germline CDR1 reads SGDLS; CDR2 reads YYNGEE. The CDR3 is 16 residues long. The CDR3, as DNA: TGTGCCAGCAGCGCCCGCGGCCAGCGGGGGTACAATGAGCAGTTCTTC. Translated, it gives CASSARGQRGYNEQFF.

This clonotype was seen a few times. CDR3 protein: CASSLNPGPYGYTF. The CDR3 DNA sequence: TGTGCCAGCAGTCTGAATCCGGGACCCTATGGCTACACCTTC. The rearrangement links TRBV12-3 or TRBV12-4 to TRBJ1-2; the D gene is possibly TRBD1 (5 bases). V dropped 5 bases and J dropped 4 bases, with 14 bases sitting between them. CDR3 length equals 14 residues.